A selection of T cell receptor beta chains follows, all from one sample in a study of T cells in Graves' hyperthyroidism and ophthalmopathy. MiXCR, applied by TCRdb to the multiplex PCR reads, yields one record per CDR3 protein. The repertoire holds about 480,000 distinct CDR3 sequences, with about 15% as singletons. Sequencing used blood. These receptors were collected from a woman aged 18-30 years with Graves' hyperthyroidism. Each CDR3 is given with its conserved first and last residue. A D gene is named only where the DNA matches it firmly. Size values are once, few and many counts, or a class for expanded clones, and some rows have none.

J	size	V	D	DNA	CDR3
TRBJ2-1	many	TRBV29-1	NA	TGCAGCAGTCGAGGGGGTAGCTCCTACAATGAGCAGTTCTTC	CSSRGGSSYNEQFF
TRBJ2-3	many	TRBV20-1	TRBD2	TGCAGTGCAAAGCGGGGGGATAGCACAGATACGCAGTATTTT	CSAKRGDSTDTQYF
TRBJ1-1	many	TRBV7-9	NA	TGTGCCAGCAGCTTAGACCCCCTGATTAACACTGAAGCTTTCTTT	CASSLDPLINTEAFF
TRBJ2-4	many	TRBV30	NA	TGTGCCTGGAGGGGCCAGGGAGCGTTAAACATTCAGTACTTC	CAWRGQGALNIQYF
TRBJ2-1	many	TRBV30	NA	TGTGCCTGGAGTGTAGAGCTGAGTGGCTCCTACAATGAGCAGTTCTTC	CAWSVELSGSYNEQFF
TRBJ1-3	NA	TRBV7-9	NA	TGTGCCAGCAGCTTCCGTCGGGCTTCTAGCTCTGGAAACACCATATATTTT	CASSFRRASSSGNTIYF
TRBJ2-1	many	TRBV5-8	TRBD2	TGTGCCAGCAGCTGGGCTGTGGGCGGGAGTAACAATGAGCAGTTCTTC	CASSWAVGGSNNEQFF
TRBJ2-1	NA	TRBV7-7	TRBD2	TGTGCTAGCAGCCCTCGACTAGCCGCCTACAATGAGCAGTTCTTC	CASSPRLAAYNEQFF
TRBJ2-3	NA	TRBV5-1	TRBD2	TGCGCCAGCAGCGCGACTAGCGGAGGGGGGTATACGCAGTATTTT	CASSATSGGGYTQYF
TRBJ1-3	few	TRBV18	TRBD1	TGTGCCAGCTCACTAGGACAGGTTGACTCTGGAAACACCATATATTTT	CASSLGQVDSGNTIYF
TRBJ1-4	many	TRBV27	NA	TGTGCCAGCAGTTTAAAACCCTATAATGAAAAACTGTTTTTT	CASSLKPYNEKLFF
TRBJ1-2	NA	TRBV29-1	NA	TGCAGCGTTGAAGAGGGCAGGGGCAAGAGTAACTATGGCTACACCTTC	CSVEEGRGKSNYGYTF
TRBJ2-7	few	TRBV20-1	TRBD2	TGCAGTGCTCATCGAGCGGGAGCGATCTCCTACGAGCAGTACTTC	CSAHRAGAISYEQYF
TRBJ2-3	many	TRBV28	NA	TGTGCCCATTCCGGGGCCAACACGCAGTATTTT	CAHSGANTQYF
TRBJ2-7	many	TRBV27	TRBD1	TGTGCCAGCAGCCAGGGGCCCGGGACAGGGGACTACGAGCAGTACTTC	CASSQGPGTGDYEQYF
TRBJ1-2	many	TRBV6-1	NA	TGTGCCAGCAGTGAAGCGGGGGATGCGGGGACCTATGGCTACACCTTC	CASSEAGDAGTYGYTF
TRBJ2-2	many	TRBV5-1	TRBD1	TGCGCCAGCAGCTTCGACAGGGCGGGCACCGGGGAGCTGTTTTTT	CASSFDRAGTGELFF
TRBJ2-1	many	TRBV20-1	NA	TGCAGTGCTAGGTCAGGGGCGCGGGAGCAGTTCTTC	CSARSGAREQFF
TRBJ2-2	few	TRBV27	TRBD1	TGTGCCAGCAGTCTACTTAGGGACAGCCAGAGAGCCGGGGAGCTGTTTTTT	CASSLLRDSQRAGELFF
TRBJ1-3	many	TRBV3-1	NA	TGTGCCAGCAGCCAAGCCTGGGGGGCAGGAAACACCATATATTTT	CASSQAWGAGNTIYF
TRBJ2-7	NA	TRBV15	NA	TGTGCCACCAGCAGGGCCCTCGTAGATACGAAGGAGCAGTACTTC	CATSRALVDTKEQYF
TRBJ1-5	many	TRBV5-1	TRBD1	TGCGCCAGCAGCCCGGGATTGGGACAGGGTTACAATCAGCCCCAGCATTTT	CASSPGLGQGYNQPQHF
TRBJ2-5	many	TRBV9	TRBD2	TGTGCCAGCAGCTTTAGGACTAGTCGAGAGACCCAGTACTTC	CASSFRTSRETQYF
TRBJ2-3	NA	TRBV5-1	TRBD2	TGCGCCAGCAGCTTGGGGCTAGCGGACACAGATACGCAGTATTTT	CASSLGLADTDTQYF
TRBJ2-7	many	TRBV12-3/TRBV12-4	TRBD1	TGTGCCAGCAGCCACGGGACAGGGCTAGGGCAGTACTTC	CASSHGTGLGQYF
TRBJ2-1	many	TRBV5-1	NA	TGCGCCAGCAGCTGGGGTGGTAGCGGATACGAATACAATGAGCAGTTCTTC	CASSWGGSGYEYNEQFF
TRBJ1-5	NA	TRBV30	NA	TGTGCCTTAACCTTGGGACGGCTTGATCAGCCCCAGCATTTT	CALTLGRLDQPQHF
TRBJ2-3	few	TRBV19	NA	TGTGCCAGTAGTGCCCAGCGGAGATCTAGCACAGATACGCAGTATTTT	CASSAQRRSSTDTQYF
TRBJ2-1	many	TRBV6-6	NA	TGTGCCAGCAGTTACCCACACGGGAGTAGCAATGAGCAGTTCTTC	CASSYPHGSSNEQFF
TRBJ2-1	NA	TRBV2	TRBD1	TGTGCCAGCAAAGAACAGGGGGCCAGTGAGCAGTTCTTC	CASKEQGASEQFF
TRBJ2-7	few	TRBV6-2/TRBV6-3	NA	TGTGCCAGCAGCAACGCCGGTTACGAGCAGTACTTC	CASSNAGYEQYF
TRBJ2-2	few	TRBV6-5	NA	TGTGCCAGCAGTTACCCCCGTCACGGGGAGCTGTTTTTT	CASSYPRHGELFF
TRBJ2-1	many	TRBV29-1	TRBD2	TGCAGCGGTAAGCGGGAGAATGTTGGTGAGCAGTTCTTC	CSGKRENVGEQFF